Presented here are 23 T cell receptor beta chains from one specimen sequenced in a study of blood T cells in healthy people across ages (dated by TCRdb to the mid-2010s). The library relied on 5' RACE. Sequencing was carried out with an Illumina HiSeq 2500. A second PCR of about 7 to 12 cycles was performed with a sample-barcoded 5' primer and a J-beta primer mix. Clones were called with MiXCR by TCRdb after fastp trimmed the public reads at Q25, and only in-frame beta chains were retained. Rows are combined by CDR3 protein, so each entry shows the most common genes and DNA. A total of 500,000 to 700,000 distinct CDR3 sequences appear in this sample, about 30% of them only once. The biggest ten clones account for about 15% of the sample. The source material was blood. The receptors were gathered from a woman of 80 years or more in good health.

This clonotype was seen many times. A read error may explain this, as a much larger clone is one base away. The J gene is TRBJ2-3, the V gene TRBV20-1; possibly TRBD2 for D (6 bases). The CDR3 loop spans 14 amino acids. CDR1 is DFQATT and CDR2 is SNEGSKA in the germline V gene (reference sequence). Trimming took off 3 bases at V and 6 bases at J, with 16 bases between the two ends. CDR3 sequence (DNA): TGCAGTGCTAGCCCCCGGGGAGGTTGGGATACGCAGTATTTT. Translation: CSASPRGGWDTQYF.

The chain uses TRBV20-1 and TRBJ2-1, with 11 bases identical to TRBD2. V gave up 6 bases and J gave up 0 bases; unmatched junction bases: 16. The germline V gene has CDR1 DFQATT and CDR2 SNEGSKA (reference sequence). This CDR3 comprises 19 residues. The CDR3 DNA reads as TGCAGTGCGATAACCGGACTAGCGGGCCGTCCGAGCTCCTACAATGAGCAGTTCTTC. Protein sequence: CSAITGLAGRPSSYNEQFF.

This clonotype has ten or more counts. The chain carries TRBV29-1 and TRBJ2-1, with D possibly TRBD2 on 6 matching bases. The CDR3 runs 14 residues. In germline, CDR1 is SQVTM, CDR2 ANQGSEA. Trimming shortened V by 4 bases and J by 0 bases, and 10 bases separated the two germline ends. The CDR3 region has the DNA TGCAGCGTTGGAACTAGCCTCTCCTACAATGAGCAGTTCTTC. This sequence encodes CSVGTSLSYNEQFF.

The sample holds many counts of this clonotype. This chain joins TRBV7-9 and TRBJ2-1; D remains unclear. The germline gives CDR1 SEHNR, CDR2 FQNEAQ (reference sequence). The V gene lost 11 bases and the J gene lost 7 bases, with 12 bases spanning the gap. The CDR3 length is 11 residues. CDR3 nucleotide sequence: TGTGCCCTCACCGATCGGAATGAGCAGTTCTTC. Translation gives CALTDRNEQFF.

The gene calls are TRBV29-1 and TRBJ2-5; possible D gene TRBD2, 6 bases. The J call is in doubt because the DNA end fits TRBJ2-7 better. CDR1 SQVTM and CDR2 ANQGSEA come from the germline V gene. The CDR3 is 13 amino acids. Here the CDR3 reads CSCGTHAGDEQYF. The CDR3 nucleotides are TGCAGCTGCGGGACCCATGCCGGGGACGAGCAGTACTTC.

In regard to this clonotype: Mismatch with germline at one junction end may stem from a read error. For the CDR3, the DNA is TGTGCCACAAGGGGGGCTAACACTGAGGCTTTCTTT. It specifies CATRGANTEAFF. V gene TRBV19 combines with J gene TRBJ1-1; D may be TRBD1 (6 bases). The CDR3 has 12 amino acids. From germline, CDR1 is LNHDA and CDR2 SQIVND (reference sequence).

The rearrangement links TRBV11-2 to TRBJ2-2; the D is unclear. The CDR3 is made up of 15 amino acids. Germline V CDR1 and CDR2: SGHAT, FQNNGV. V was clipped by 1 base and J by 6 bases, with 12 bases between them. CDR3 sequence reads: CASSLVRRVAGELFF. CDR3 DNA sequence: TGTGCCAGCAGCTTAGTACGGCGAGTGGCCGGGGAGCTGTTTTTT.

This clonotype was counted at least ten times. This chain joins TRBV30 and TRBJ1-2, with D unclear. V was shortened by 2 bases and J by 3 bases, with 10 bases between the two germline ends. Germline V CDR1 and CDR2: GTSNPN, SVGIG (reference sequence). CDR3 length: 13 amino acids. Here the CDR3 reads CAWSMGRDYGYTF. In DNA, the CDR3 is TGTGCCTGGAGTATGGGGAGAGACTATGGCTACACCTTC.

Remarks on this clonotype: A junction boundary mismatches the germline segment, possibly from a read error. The J gene is TRBJ2-1, the V gene TRBV7-9; D is tentatively TRBD1 or TRBD2 (5 bases each). CDR3 length equals 14 residues. CDR1 and CDR2 (germline): SEHNR, FQNEAQ (reference sequence). The CDR3 coding sequence is TGTGCCAGCATGTCCGGGTCAGGGCACAATGAGCGGTTTTTC. Protein sequence: CASMSGSGHNERFF.

This chain connects TRBV2 to TRBJ2-1; either TRBD1 or TRBD2 may supply D (6 bases each). The CDR3 spans 16 residues. V shed 6 bases and J shed 1 base, with 16 bases lying between them. Germline loops: CDR1 SNHLY, CDR2 FYNNEI. CDR3 nucleotide sequence: TGTGCCAGCAGCCAAGAGGGGGACTTATCCTACAATGAGCAGTTCTTC. Protein: CASSQEGDLSYNEQFF.

Turning to this clonotype: It may be a read error: a sequence one base away is much more abundant. The chain is built from TRBV20-1 and TRBJ1-5; D remains ambiguous. Germline CDR1 and CDR2: DFQATT and SNEGSKA (reference sequence). The CDR3 loop spans 12 amino acids. The CDR3 is CGADRVGQPQHF. The DNA of the CDR3 is TGCGGTGCCGACCGTGTAGGTCAGCCCCAGCATTTT.

To note about this clonotype: It may be a read error: a sequence one base away is much more abundant. The gene calls are TRBV5-4 and TRBJ2-7, with a possible D match to TRBD2 (6 bases). The end of the DNA is better explained by TRBJ2-5, so the J call may be wrong. Germline CDR1 SGHNT, CDR2 YYREEE (reference sequence). This CDR3 has 13 residues. The CDR3 DNA follows: TGTACCAGCAGCTCGACTAGGAGGGAGACCCAGTACTTC. It codes for CTSSSTRRETQYF.

The sample holds many counts of this clonotype. The chain employs TRBV20-1 and TRBJ2-7; 16 nucleotides align to TRBD2. The CDR3 is 19 residues long. CDR1 and CDR2 from the germline V gene are DFQATT and SNEGSKA (reference sequence). The junction had 17 bases not matched to a gene; V was cut back by 3 bases and J by 6 bases. DNA of the CDR3: TGCAGTGCTAGTTTGACCGGGACTAGCGGGGGGGCTATCCCCTCCGAGCAGTACTTC. Translation: CSASLTGTSGGAIPSEQYF.

The rearrangement joins TRBV20-1 to TRBJ2-2, with 12 bases matching TRBD2. Trimming took 6 bases from V and 7 from J; bases not matched to a gene: 15. The CDR3 has 17 amino acids. Germline values: CDR1 DFQATT, CDR2 SNEGSKA (reference sequence). Written as DNA, the CDR3 is TGCAGTGCGACCGCATCCAAACTAGCGGGGGGTCTCGGGGAGCTGTTTTTT. It yields the protein CSATASKLAGGLGELFF.

The CDR3 loop reads CASSLVLGSYNEQFF. The CDR3 nucleotides read TGTGCCAGCAGCTTAGTACTAGGTTCCTACAATGAGCAGTTCTTC. The chain is built from TRBV7-2 and TRBJ2-1; tentative D call: TRBD2 (5 bases). The V and J ends lost 1 base and 1 base respectively, with 8 bases between them. Germline values: CDR1 SGHTA, CDR2 FQGNSA. The CDR3 runs 15 residues.

This clonotype was detected many times. This chain links TRBV28 with TRBJ2-7; 8 bases map to TRBD1. Looked up from germline, CDR1 is MDHEN and CDR2 is SYDVKM. Trimming cost V 7 bases and J 3 bases; bases outside gene matches: 5. This CDR3 has 13 residues. The CDR3 is CASTRTGYYEQYF. The CDR3 DNA reads as TGTGCCAGCACCAGGACAGGGTACTACGAGCAGTACTTC. The variable domain in full, with the rest retrieved from reference TRBV28 and TRBJ2-7, is DVKVTQSSRYLVKRTGEKVFLECVQDMDHENMFWYRQDPGLGLRLIYFSYDVKMKEKGDIPEGYSVSREKKERFSLILESASTNQTSMYLCASTRTGYYEQYFGPGTRLTVT.

This clonotype has a count of ten or more. The chain is built from TRBV20-1 and TRBJ2-5, with a tentative D call TRBD2 (5 bases). Trimming took 4 bases from V and 0 from J, leaving 9 bases between them. The CDR3 length is 13 residues. Germline V gene lookup returns CDR1 DFQATT and CDR2 SNEGSKA (reference sequence). As DNA, the CDR3 is TGCAGTGCTAATTCGAGGGACCAAGAGACCCAGTACTTC. Protein product: CSANSRDQETQYF.

The table lists this clonotype with many counts. The chain joins TRBV7-9 to TRBJ1-2; D is perhaps TRBD1 (6 bases). Germline CDR1 SEHNR, CDR2 FQNEAQ (reference sequence). V shed 4 bases and J shed 2 bases, with 17 bases lying between them. The CDR3 consists of 16 residues. For the CDR3, the DNA is TGTGCCAGCAGCTCTAGGGGGGGACGGATAAACTATGGCTACACCTTC. Its translation is CASSSRGGRINYGYTF.

This clonotype occurred many times. The V and J genes are TRBV7-2 and TRBJ1-5; D is perhaps TRBD1 (5 bases). The CDR3 runs 14 residues. The V gene's germline CDR1 is SGHTA and CDR2 FQGNSA. V was shortened by 5 bases and J by 4 bases, with 12 bases between the two germline ends. The DNA for the CDR3 is TGTGCCAGCAGCCCAGCTGGGGGAAATCAGCCCCAGCATTTT. It specifies CASSPAGGNQPQHF.

Comment on this clonotype: This may be a read error, as it is one base from a much larger clone. The chain has TRBV7-2 and TRBJ1-2; no clear D. V lost 4 bases and J 0 bases, leaving 9 bases between the germline ends. Germline CDR1 is SGHTA and CDR2 is FQGNSA. CDR3 length: 14 amino acids. CDR3 sequence (DNA): TGTGCCAGCAGCTGTCAGGCGACTAACTATGGCTACACCTTC. Amino acids: CASSCQATNYGYTF.

As for this clonotype: Germline and junction disagree at one end, which may indicate a read error. Here the CDR3 reads CASKRQVSGANVRTF. For the CDR3, the DNA is TGTGCCAGCAAGCGACAAGTCTCTGGGGCCAACGTCCGGACTTTC. The chain has TRBV27 and TRBJ2-6, with D perhaps matching TRBD1 (5 bases). Germline CDR1 reads MNHEY; CDR2 reads SMNVEV (reference sequence). The CDR3 covers 15 residues. The full variable domain, its missing parts supplied by reference TRBV27 and TRBJ2-6, is EAQVTQNPRYLITVTGKKLTVTCSQNMNHEYMSWYRQDPGLGLRQIYYSMNVEVTDKGDVPEGYKVSRKEKRNFPLILESPSPNQTSLYFCASKRQVSGANVRTFGAGSRLTVL.

The chain is built from TRBV9 and TRBJ2-2, with TRBD2 as a possible D gene (5 bases). The ends were cut back, 2 bases at V and 4 bases at J, with 12 bases in the middle. There are 15 residues in the CDR3. Germline assignment: CDR1 SGDLS and CDR2 YYNGEE. CDR3 DNA sequence: TGTGCCAGCAGCGTCCGGGGTGATGGCACCGGGGAGCTGTTTTTT. Amino acid sequence: CASSVRGDGTGELFF.

This clonotype occurred once. Germline and junction disagree at one end, which may indicate a read error. This rearrangement joins TRBV3-1 to TRBJ1-1, with 7 bases aligning to TRBD1. Germline V gene sequence: CDR1 LGHDT, CDR2 YNNKEL (reference sequence). This CDR3 region has 12 residues. In DNA form, the CDR3 reads TGTGTCAGCAGCCAAACAGGGGCTGAAGCTTTCTTT. Translation gives CVSSQTGAEAFF.